These 13 T cell receptor beta chains were all obtained from the same sample, sequenced in a study of early stage breast cancer tumors (dated by TCRdb to the late 2010s). The library was prepared using the immunoSEQ multiplex PCR assay. This is the immuneACCESS table as TCRdb keeps it, with only in-frame sequences that have V and J called. A part of the clones is gone; compared with another copy, unresolved V genes explain less than half, and the rest is unexplained. For this sample the table gives approximately 17,000 clones, of which around 80% were detected only once. More than 1.5% of the sample is held by the ten biggest clonotypes. Sequenced: blood. Source of these receptors: a person aged 65 to 85 with breast cancer.

The V call is TRBV7-3, the J call TRBJ1-1; D gene ambiguous. Trimming removed 4 bases from V and 2 bases from J, with 11 bases in between. The CDR3 extends over 14 amino acids. Germline CDR1 reads SGHTA; CDR2 reads FQGTGA. DNA of the CDR3: TGTGCCAGCAGCTCGAGCCGGTCAAACACTGAAGCTTTCTTT. This translates into CASSSSRSNTEAFF.

The rearrangement uses TRBV27 and TRBJ1-1, with TRBD1 matching 9 bases. The CDR3 spans 18 residues. Trimming at V came to 4 bases and at J to 4 bases, leaving 16 bases not matched to a gene. Germline CDR1 is MNHEY and CDR2 is SMNVEV (reference sequence). This CDR3 is CASSSYPQGASRGTEAFF. The CDR3, as DNA: TGTGCCAGCAGTTCTTATCCACAGGGGGCGAGTCGGGGCACTGAAGCTTTCTTT.

V is TRBV9 and J is TRBJ1-1; 12 bases line up with TRBD1. Germline CDR1 reads SGDLS; CDR2 reads YYNGEE. Unmatched junction bases numbered 11, after V lost 0 bases and J lost 11 bases. This CDR3 has 16 amino acids. This CDR3 is CASSVGDGTGGARAFF. The CDR3 nucleotides read TGTGCCAGCAGCGTAGGGGACGGGACAGGGGGCGCAAGGGCTTTCTTT.

The chain has TRBV5-1 and TRBJ1-1; D gene uncertain. The CDR3 is 13 residues long. With 3 bases removed from V and 0 bases from J, the gap between germline ends came to 6 bases. Germline CDR1 reads SGHRS; CDR2 reads YFSETQ. CDR3 DNA sequence: TGCGCCAGCAGCTCTAATATGAACACTGAAGCTTTCTTT. Encoded protein: CASSSNMNTEAFF.

The chain combines TRBV5-1 with TRBJ2-7; weak D call: TRBD1 (6 bases). The ends were cut back, 0 bases at V and 2 bases at J, with 12 bases in the middle. The CDR3 consists of 15 residues. CDR1 is SGHRS and CDR2 is YFSETQ in the germline V gene. The CDR3 protein is CASSLEPGVTYEQYF. The CDR3 nucleotides are TGCGCCAGCAGCTTGGAGCCAGGGGTAACCTACGAGCAGTACTTC. The entire variable domain, with the rest obtained from reference TRBV5-1 and TRBJ2-7, is as follows: KAGVTQTPRYLIKTRGQQVTLSCSPISGHRSVSWYQQTPGQGLQFLFEYFSETQRNKGNFPGRFSGRQFSNSRSEMNVSTLELGDSALYLCASSLEPGVTYEQYFGPGTRLTVT.

The J gene is TRBJ1-1, the V gene TRBV6-1, with D possibly TRBD1 on 6 matching bases. The CDR3 is 13 amino acids. Germline assignment: CDR1 MNHNS and CDR2 SASEGT. V lost 6 bases to trimming and J lost 6 bases, with 14 bases between them. The DNA for the CDR3 is TGTGCCAGCAGCGGACAGCAAAAGGCTGAAGCTTTCTTT. It encodes CASSGQQKAEAFF.

CDR3 DNA: TGTGCCAGCAGCTTAGCCATACAGGGCTCCTACGAGCAGTACTTC. Its translation: CASSLAIQGSYEQYF. This chain uses TRBV11-2 with TRBJ2-7; D is perhaps TRBD1 (6 bases). CDR3 length equals 15 residues. Germline assignment: CDR1 SGHAT and CDR2 FQNNGV. V shed 1 base and J shed 0 bases, with 10 bases lying between them.

The V gene is TRBV11-2, the J gene TRBJ1-1; a weak D match, TRBD1 (6 bases). Per germline, CDR1 SGHAT and CDR2 FQNNGV. The germline V and J ends were trimmed by 6 bases and 4 bases, with 15 bases remaining between them. This CDR3 region has 14 residues. The CDR3 DNA reads as TGTGCCAGCAGTTTCAGGGTAGGGGGCACTGAAGCTTTCTTT. Its protein product is CASSFRVGGTEAFF.

The chain combines TRBV7-2 with TRBJ2-1, with D perhaps matching TRBD2 (5 bases). V was shortened by 6 bases and J by 7 bases, with 13 bases between the two germline ends. This CDR3 has 13 residues. Germline V gives CDR1 SGHTA, CDR2 FQGNSA. The CDR3 region is CASRPGNRNEQFF. The CDR3 nucleotides are TGTGCCAGCAGGCCGGGGAATCGAAATGAGCAGTTCTTC.

The chain employs TRBV19 and TRBJ2-3; 13 bases are shared with TRBD2. Germline values: CDR1 LNHDA, CDR2 SQIVND (reference sequence). CDR3 size: 15 residues. Trimming cost V 7 bases and J 7 bases; bases outside gene matches: 8. This CDR3 reads CASTPTSGGAYTQYF. The CDR3 DNA sequence: TGTGCCAGTACGCCCACTAGCGGGGGGGCATATACGCAGTATTTT.

This chain's CDR3 is CASTGQSSGANVLTF. The CDR3 DNA sequence: TGCGCCAGCACAGGACAGAGCTCTGGGGCCAACGTCCTGACTTTC. The chain uses TRBV5-1 and TRBJ2-6; tentatively, D is TRBD1 (6 bases). CDR1 SGHRS and CDR2 YFSETQ come from the germline V gene. The CDR3 contains 15 residues. The V gene lost 6 bases and the J gene lost 0 bases, with 10 bases spanning the gap.

J is TRBJ1-6 and V is TRBV15; D might be TRBD1 (5 bases). Trimming took 0 bases from V and 6 from J, leaving 12 bases between them. The CDR3 is 16 residues long. Looked up from germline, CDR1 is LNHNV and CDR2 is YYDKDF (reference sequence). The CDR3 nucleotides are TGTGCCACCAGCAGAGATCGCAGGGTCCGTAATTCACCCCTCCACTTT. This translates into CATSRDRRVRNSPLHF.

The sample holds one count of this clone. This sequence joins TRBV4-3 and TRBJ2-3; D is perhaps TRBD1 (5 bases). CDR1 and CDR2 (germline): LGHNA, YSLEER. This CDR3 spans 14 amino acids. V gave up 0 bases and J gave up 2 bases, with 6 bases separating them. This CDR3 is CASSQDGATDTQYF. The DNA for the CDR3 is TGCGCCAGCAGCCAAGATGGGGCCACAGATACGCAGTATTTT.